A single sample gave rise to the 27 T cell receptor beta chains below, sequenced in a study of T cell responses to AZD1222 COVID-19 vaccine. Using immunoSEQ multiplex PCR, the repertoire was profiled, and TCRdb retains in-frame clones only, with some absent. The sample yields approximately 35,000 clones, around 88% seen once. Sequencing used peripheral blood, obtained on day 0 of AZD1222 vaccination. These TCRs come from an adult in good health.

This clone was seen a few times. The genes are TRBV7-9 and TRBJ1-6; 9 positions match TRBD1. This CDR3 has 14 residues. J gave up 9 bases and V 5 bases, and 5 bases lay outside the gene matches. Germline values: CDR1 SEHNR, CDR2 FQNEAQ (reference sequence). CDR3 DNA: TGTGCCAGCAGCGTTGCGGACAGGGGTTCACCCCTCCACTTT. This translates into CASSVADRGSPLHF.

The V gene is TRBV30, the J gene TRBJ1-6, with D possibly TRBD1 on 5 matching bases. The CDR3 runs 16 residues. Trimming stripped 2 bases from V and 10 bases from J, with 21 bases between. In germline, CDR1 is GTSNPN, CDR2 SVGIG (reference sequence). Written as DNA, the CDR3 is TGTGCCTGGAGTCCCGTAGAGGGGTACCCCACCTCACCCCTCCACTTT. The encoded protein is CAWSPVEGYPTSPLHF.

The chain couples TRBV4-1 to TRBJ1-2; 8 bases map to TRBD1. Germline trimming cut 1 base from V and 5 bases from J; bases unmatched to any gene: 6. Germline V lookup: CDR1 MGHRA, CDR2 YSYEKL. The CDR3 sequence is 15 residues long. The CDR3 reads CASSQGTGRRYGYTF. The DNA of the CDR3 is TGCGCCAGCAGCCAAGGGACAGGGCGGCGGTATGGCTACACCTTC.

This chain uses TRBV28 with TRBJ1-2; D possibly corresponds to TRBD1 (5 bases). The CDR3 runs to 12 residues. CDR1 is MDHEN, CDR2 SYDVKM, per germline. V was pared by 7 bases and J by 5 bases, with 11 bases between. The CDR3 protein is CASTWGGYGYTF. DNA of the CDR3: TGTGCCAGCACCTGGGGGGGGTATGGCTACACCTTC.

In regard to this clone: A junction end diverges from the germline sequence, so it may reflect a read error. At the DNA level, this CDR3 is encoded by other sequences in the same sample as well. V usage is TRBV6-5 and J usage is TRBJ1-5; D gene uncertain. The CDR3 consists of 14 residues. The germline V gene has CDR1 MNHEY and CDR2 SVGAGI. This chain's CDR3 is CASKVWVSNQPQHF. CDR3 sequence (DNA): TGTGCCAGCAAAGTTTGGGTGTCTAATCAGCCTCAGCATTTT.

V gene TRBV7-3 combines with J gene TRBJ2-3; no clear D. This CDR3 is built from 14 residues. V was pared by 4 bases and J by 0 bases, with 8 bases between. Germline V lookup: CDR1 SGHTA, CDR2 FQGTGA. The CDR3 spells CASSSLTSTDTQYF. CDR3 DNA sequence: TGTGCCAGCAGCTCCTTGACTAGCACAGATACGCAGTATTTT.

The chain carries TRBV15 and TRBJ1-6; D is ambiguous. V lost 4 bases to trimming and J lost 10 bases, with 11 bases between them. This CDR3 has 13 amino acids. The germline V gene encodes CDR1 LNHNV and CDR2 YYDKDF (reference sequence). The CDR3, as DNA: TGTGCCACCAGCACTGAGGCCTCATCACCCCTCCACTTT. Amino acid sequence: CATSTEASSPLHF.

V and J are TRBV21-1 and TRBJ2-7; TRBD1 is taken as the D call from the table, unchecked against the DNA. TRBV21-1 has pseudogene status. The CDR3 totals 13 residues. The CDR3 reads CASSRSRASEQYF. The CDR3 DNA is TGTGCCAGCAGCCGTAGCAGGGCTAGCGAGCAGTACTTC.

The chain is built from TRBV2 and TRBJ1-4; D is undetermined. The CDR3 extends over 13 amino acids. Germline CDR1 and CDR2: SNHLY and FYNNEI. V shed 7 bases and J shed 6 bases, with 12 bases lying between them. The CDR3: CASTRQQYEKLFF. As DNA, the CDR3 is TGTGCCAGCACGCGGCAGCAGTATGAAAAACTGTTTTTT.

The gene calls are TRBV18 and TRBJ1-1; D call uncertain. The CDR3 runs 14 residues. Between the trimmed V and J ends, which lost 5 bases and 0 bases, there was a span of 10 bases. The germline gives CDR1 KGHSH, CDR2 LQKENI. This CDR3 is CASSRGPMNTEAFF. In nucleotides, the CDR3 is TGTGCCAGCTCAAGAGGACCCATGAACACTGAAGCTTTCTTT.

The chain carries TRBV29-1 and TRBJ1-2, with unresolved D. The V gene's germline CDR1 is SQVTM and CDR2 ANQGSEA. This CDR3 comprises 13 residues. V was clipped by 6 bases and J by 2 bases, with 13 bases between them. This CDR3 reads CSVGEGQNYGYTF. The CDR3 nucleotides read TGCAGCGTCGGGGAGGGCCAGAACTATGGCTACACCTTC. Drawing the rest from reference TRBV29-1 and TRBJ1-2, the complete variable domain is SAVISQKPSRDICQRGTSLTIQCQVDSQVTMMFWYRQQPGQSLTLIATANQGSEATYESGFVIDKFPISRPNLTFSTLTVSNMSPEDSSIYLCSVGEGQNYGYTFGSGTRLTVV.

This chain uses TRBV23-1 with TRBJ1-2, with 9 bases identical to TRBD1. TRBV23-1 is an ORF, and what it does is uncertain. The CDR3 loop spans 16 amino acids. Trimming took 2 bases from V and 5 from J; bases not matched to a gene: 9. Here the CDR3 reads CASSQPGQGGSYGYTF. In nucleotides, the CDR3 is TGCGCCAGCAGTCAACCGGGACAGGGTGGTAGTTATGGCTACACCTTC.

This clone was observed a single time. This chain uses TRBV27 with TRBJ2-4; D perhaps matches TRBD2 (5 bases). Germline values: CDR1 MNHEY, CDR2 SMNVEV (reference sequence). V lost 2 bases to trimming and J lost 3 bases, with 14 bases between them. The CDR3 sequence is 16 residues long. CDR3 amino acids: CASSLEGKGGKNIQYF. In nucleotides, the CDR3 is TGTGCCAGCAGTTTAGAGGGAAAGGGCGGCAAAAACATTCAGTACTTC.

This chain links TRBV10-3 with TRBJ2-1; TRBD2 aligns across 10 bases. The CDR3 sequence is 17 residues long. Germline CDR1 reads ENHRY; CDR2 reads SYGVKD. The junction had 12 bases not matched to a gene; V was cut back by 4 bases and J by 6 bases. CDR3 in DNA: TGTGCCATCAGTGGGGTAGCGGGGGGACTAGGCGGCAATGAGCAGTTCTTC. The encoded protein is CAISGVAGGLGGNEQFF.

The V gene is TRBV18, the J gene TRBJ2-1; D could derive from TRBD1 or TRBD2 (5 bases each). Germline V gives CDR1 KGHSH, CDR2 LQKENI. The CDR3 runs to 16 residues. V was shortened by 1 base and J by 4 bases, with 14 bases between the two germline ends. The CDR3: CASSPRSAKGYNEQFF. The CDR3 DNA reads as TGTGCCAGCTCACCACGTAGCGCAAAGGGGTACAATGAGCAGTTCTTC.

The table lists this clone with a count of one. The chain employs TRBV28 and TRBJ2-7; 7 bases line up with TRBD2. Germline V gene sequence: CDR1 MDHEN, CDR2 SYDVKM. There are 14 residues in the CDR3. The V and J ends lost 5 bases and 9 bases, in that order; junction bases with no gene match: 13. The DNA of the CDR3 is TGTGCCAGCAGTGGCGTCGACATGGGAGGGTGGCAGTACTTC. Amino acids: CASSGVDMGGWQYF.

The rearrangement joins TRBV7-2 to TRBJ1-2; D call uncertain. The V end lost 0 bases, the J end lost 5 bases, and 7 bases lay between the germline ends. The V gene's germline CDR1 is SGHTA and CDR2 FQGNSA. The CDR3 totals 13 residues. This CDR3 reads CASSLAGPYGYTF. As DNA, the CDR3 is TGTGCCAGCAGCTTAGCCGGCCCTTATGGCTACACCTTC.

This rearrangement joins TRBV19 to TRBJ1-5; 8 positions match TRBD1. Germline V gene data show CDR1 as LNHDA and CDR2 as SQIVND (reference sequence). J gave up 4 bases and V 3 bases, and 5 bases lay outside the gene matches. The CDR3 length is 15 residues. The CDR3 coding sequence is TGTGCCAGTAGTATTAGGCAGGGGGCGAATCAGCCCCAGCATTTT. It is translated as CASSIRQGANQPQHF.

V usage is TRBV6-5 and J usage is TRBJ2-1; 11 positions agree with TRBD2. Germline V gene lookup returns CDR1 MNHEY and CDR2 SVGAGI. V lost 8 bases to trimming and J lost 10 bases; unmatched junction nucleotides: 10. The CDR3 length is 14 residues. This CDR3 is CASRMSLAGGEQFF. The DNA for the CDR3 is TGTGCCAGCCGGATGAGTCTAGCGGGGGGAGAGCAGTTCTTC.

The chain has TRBV14 and TRBJ1-6; possibly TRBD1 for D (5 bases). The CDR3 is 14 residues long. The ends were cut back, 3 bases at V and 7 bases at J, with 10 bases in the middle. Germline loops: CDR1 SGHDN, CDR2 FVKESK. CDR3 amino acids: CASSHGGENSPLHF. CDR3 DNA: TGTGCCAGCAGCCACGGGGGAGAAAATTCACCCCTCCACTTT.

The chain's CDR3 is CASRGAGAKIVYGYTF. The CDR3 coding sequence is TGTGCCAGCAGGGGGGCAGGGGCTAAGATCGTCTATGGCTACACCTTC. The chain joins TRBV28 to TRBJ1-2, with a tentative D call TRBD1 (6 bases). Trimming took 6 bases from V and 4 from J, leaving 21 bases between them. CDR3 length: 16 residues. Per germline, CDR1 MDHEN and CDR2 SYDVKM.

The count of this clone is one. This chain links TRBV6-4 with TRBJ2-7; 9 bases fit TRBD1. Germline V gives CDR1 MRHNA, CDR2 SNTAGT. V trimming: 2 bases; J trimming: 1 base; junction bases outside the gene matches: 9. The CDR3 runs 17 residues. The CDR3 DNA is TGTGCCAGCAGTGACAAACAGGGGGCGAAATGGTCCTACGAGCAGTACTTC. Residues: CASSDKQGAKWSYEQYF.

This chain connects TRBV27 to TRBJ1-6; D not resolved. The V gene's germline CDR1 is MNHEY and CDR2 SMNVEV (reference sequence). This CDR3 has 15 amino acids. The ends were cut back, 3 bases at V and 5 bases at J, with 11 bases in the middle. The CDR3 DNA sequence: TGTGCCAGCAGTTTCCGGGCGGTGAATAATTCACCCCTCCACTTT. Translated, it gives CASSFRAVNNSPLHF.

The gene calls are TRBV28 and TRBJ2-1; no firm D call. Germline CDR1 and CDR2: MDHEN and SYDVKM. The CDR3 is 14 amino acids. V was pared by 3 bases and J by 0 bases, with 6 bases between. CDR3 region: CASSFELSYNEQFF. As DNA, the CDR3 is TGTGCCAGCAGTTTCGAGCTCTCCTACAATGAGCAGTTCTTC.

This clone was seen just once. The chain is built from TRBV2 and TRBJ1-4, with TRBD1 matching 8 bases. Germline-derived CDR1 and CDR2 are SNHLY and FYNNEI. Trimming cost V 6 bases and J 8 bases; bases outside gene matches: 5. The CDR3 covers 13 residues. The CDR3 is CASRGQVGEKLFF. The DNA of the CDR3 is TGTGCCAGCAGGGGACAGGTCGGAGAAAAACTGTTTTTT.

This clone was observed a single time. CDR3 in amino acids: CASSGWGTQETQYF. The CDR3 DNA sequence: TGTGCCAGCAGTGGGTGGGGGACGCAAGAGACCCAGTACTTC. V usage is TRBV6-2 or TRBV6-3 and J usage is TRBJ2-5, with D possibly being TRBD1 or TRBD2 (5 bases each). Looked up from germline, CDR1 is MNHEY and CDR2 is SVGEGT. The CDR3 loop spans 14 amino acids. Trimming took off 5 bases at V and 2 bases at J, with 12 bases between the two ends.

The chain carries TRBV7-9 and TRBJ1-4, with TRBD1 as a possible D gene (5 bases). Trimming cost V 2 bases and J 7 bases, with 5 bases left between them. Germline CDR1 is SEHNR and CDR2 is FQNEAQ (reference sequence). CDR3 length: 12 amino acids. The CDR3 nucleotides read TGTGCCAGCAGCTTACAGGGTGAAAAACTGTTTTTT. It encodes CASSLQGEKLFF.